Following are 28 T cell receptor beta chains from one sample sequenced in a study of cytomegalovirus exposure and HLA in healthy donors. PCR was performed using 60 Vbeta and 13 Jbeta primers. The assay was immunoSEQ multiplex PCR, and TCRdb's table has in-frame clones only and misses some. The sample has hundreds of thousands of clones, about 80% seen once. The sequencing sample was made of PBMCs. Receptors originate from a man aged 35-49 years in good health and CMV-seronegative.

The chain's CDR3 is CASRGQGGNTEAFF. The CDR3 DNA is TGTGCCAGCCGTGGACAGGGGGGAAACACTGAAGCTTTCTTT. This rearrangement joins TRBV18 to TRBJ1-1; 10 bases are shared with TRBD1. The CDR3 covers 14 residues. Germline V gene data show CDR1 as KGHSH and CDR2 as LQKENI. The trim removed 8 bases at V and 2 bases at J, leaving 5 bases unmatched.

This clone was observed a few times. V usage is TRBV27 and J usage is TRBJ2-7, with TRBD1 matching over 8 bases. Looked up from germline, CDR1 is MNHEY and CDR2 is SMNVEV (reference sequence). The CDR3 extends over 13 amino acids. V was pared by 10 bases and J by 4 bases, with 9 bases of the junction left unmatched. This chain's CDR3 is CATSGTGKYEQYF. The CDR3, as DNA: TGTGCCACTTCCGGGACAGGAAAGTACGAGCAGTACTTC.

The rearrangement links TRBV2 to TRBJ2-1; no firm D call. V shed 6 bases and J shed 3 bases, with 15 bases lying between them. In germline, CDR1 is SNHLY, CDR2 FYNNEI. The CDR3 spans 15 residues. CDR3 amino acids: CASRALAAYYNEQFF. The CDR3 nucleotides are TGTGCCAGCAGGGCTCTTGCGGCATACTACAATGAGCAGTTCTTC.

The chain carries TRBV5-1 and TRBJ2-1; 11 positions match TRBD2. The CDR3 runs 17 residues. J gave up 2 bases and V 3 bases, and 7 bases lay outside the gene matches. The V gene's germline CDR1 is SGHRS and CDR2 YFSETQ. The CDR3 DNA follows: TGCGCCAGCAGCTCTCTTCCGGGACTAGCGGCCTACAATGAGCAGTTCTTC. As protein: CASSSLPGLAAYNEQFF.

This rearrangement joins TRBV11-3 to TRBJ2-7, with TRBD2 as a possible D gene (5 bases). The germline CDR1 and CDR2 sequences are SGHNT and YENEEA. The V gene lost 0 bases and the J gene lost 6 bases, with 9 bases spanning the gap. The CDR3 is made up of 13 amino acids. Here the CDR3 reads CASSLERVGEQYF. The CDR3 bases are TGTGCCAGCAGCTTAGAGAGGGTCGGCGAGCAGTACTTC.

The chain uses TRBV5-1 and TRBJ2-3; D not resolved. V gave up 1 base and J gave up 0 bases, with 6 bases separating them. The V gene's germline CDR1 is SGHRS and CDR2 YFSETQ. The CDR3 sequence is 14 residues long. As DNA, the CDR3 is TGCGCCAGCAGCTTGCTGACTAGCACAGATACGCAGTATTTT. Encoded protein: CASSLLTSTDTQYF.

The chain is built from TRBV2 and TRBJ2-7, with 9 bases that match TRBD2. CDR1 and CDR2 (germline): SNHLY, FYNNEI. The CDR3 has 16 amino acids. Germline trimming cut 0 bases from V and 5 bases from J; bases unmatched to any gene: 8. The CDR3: CASSEARAGGLNEQYF. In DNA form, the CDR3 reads TGTGCCAGCAGTGAAGCGCGCGCGGGAGGGTTGAACGAGCAGTACTTC. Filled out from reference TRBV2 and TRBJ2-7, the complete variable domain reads EPEVTQTPSHQVTQMGQEVILRCVPISNHLYFYWYRQILGQKVEFLVSFYNNEISEKSEIFDDQFSVERPDGSNFTLKIRSTKLEDSAMYFCASSEARAGGLNEQYFGPGTRLTVT.

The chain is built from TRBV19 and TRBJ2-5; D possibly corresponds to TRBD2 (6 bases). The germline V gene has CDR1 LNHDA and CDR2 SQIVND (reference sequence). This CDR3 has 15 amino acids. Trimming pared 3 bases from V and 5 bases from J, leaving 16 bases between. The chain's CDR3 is CASSIRPLGGETQYF. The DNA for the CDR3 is TGTGCCAGTAGTATCCGCCCTCTAGGAGGGGAGACCCAGTACTTC.

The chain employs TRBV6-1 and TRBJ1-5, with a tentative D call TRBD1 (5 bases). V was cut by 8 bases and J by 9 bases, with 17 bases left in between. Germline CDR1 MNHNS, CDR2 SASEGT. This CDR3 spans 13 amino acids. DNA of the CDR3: TGTGCCAGCGGGGAGGGCCGGGGCCGGCCCCAGCATTTT. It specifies CASGEGRGRPQHF.

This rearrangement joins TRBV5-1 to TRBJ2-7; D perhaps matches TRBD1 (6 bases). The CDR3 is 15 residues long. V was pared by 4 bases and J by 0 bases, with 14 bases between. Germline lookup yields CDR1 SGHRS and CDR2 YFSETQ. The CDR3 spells CASSGGGAGSYEQYF. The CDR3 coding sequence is TGCGCCAGCAGCGGTGGGGGCGCCGGCTCCTACGAGCAGTACTTC.

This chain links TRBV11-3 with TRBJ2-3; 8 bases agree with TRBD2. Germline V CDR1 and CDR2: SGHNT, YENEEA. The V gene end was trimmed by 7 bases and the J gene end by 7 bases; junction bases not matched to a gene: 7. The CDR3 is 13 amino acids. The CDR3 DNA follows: TGTGCCAGCACCGGGAGGGGTGAGAATACGCAGTATTTT. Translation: CASTGRGENTQYF.

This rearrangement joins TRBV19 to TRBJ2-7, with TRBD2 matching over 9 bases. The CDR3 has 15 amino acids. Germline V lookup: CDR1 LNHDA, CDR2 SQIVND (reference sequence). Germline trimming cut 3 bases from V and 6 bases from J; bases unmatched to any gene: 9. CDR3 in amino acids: CASSMSLAGSFEQYF. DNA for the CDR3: TGTGCCAGTAGTATGAGCCTAGCGGGATCTTTCGAGCAGTACTTC.

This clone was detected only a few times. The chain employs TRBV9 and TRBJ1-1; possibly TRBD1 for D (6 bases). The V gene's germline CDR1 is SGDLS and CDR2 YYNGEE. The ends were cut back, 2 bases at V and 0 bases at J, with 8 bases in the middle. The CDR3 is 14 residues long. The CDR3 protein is CASSVGQMNTEAFF. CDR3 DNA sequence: TGTGCCAGCAGCGTTGGACAGATGAACACTGAAGCTTTCTTT.

This CDR3 is CASSFKGTPERKSGRSYEQYF. CDR3 coding DNA: TGCGCCAGCAGCTTCAAAGGGACACCTGAAAGGAAAAGCGGGAGGAGTTACGAGCAGTACTTC. The chain links TRBV5-1 to TRBJ2-7, with TRBD2 matching over 9 bases. The germline gives CDR1 SGHRS, CDR2 YFSETQ. The CDR3 is made up of 21 amino acids. Trimming at V came to 2 bases and at J to 4 bases, leaving 25 bases not matched to a gene. The full variable domain, with the rest looked up from reference TRBV5-1 and TRBJ2-7, is KAGVTQTPRYLIKTRGQQVTLSCSPISGHRSVSWYQQTPGQGLQFLFEYFSETQRNKGNFPGRFSGRQFSNSRSEMNVSTLELGDSALYLCASSFKGTPERKSGRSYEQYFGPGTRLTVT.

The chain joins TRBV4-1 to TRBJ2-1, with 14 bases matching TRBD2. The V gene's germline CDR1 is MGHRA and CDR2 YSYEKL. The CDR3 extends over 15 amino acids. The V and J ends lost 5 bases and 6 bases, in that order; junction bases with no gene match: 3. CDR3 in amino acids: CASSSGLAGGNEQFF. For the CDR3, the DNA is TGCGCCAGCAGCTCCGGACTAGCGGGGGGCAATGAGCAGTTCTTC.

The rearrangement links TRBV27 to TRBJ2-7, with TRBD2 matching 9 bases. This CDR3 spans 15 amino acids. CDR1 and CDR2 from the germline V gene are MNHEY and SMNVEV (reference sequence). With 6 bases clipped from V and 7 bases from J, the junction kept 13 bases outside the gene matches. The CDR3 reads CASRTRLAAMREQYF. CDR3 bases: TGTGCCAGCAGGACTAGACTAGCGGCTATGCGGGAGCAGTACTTC.

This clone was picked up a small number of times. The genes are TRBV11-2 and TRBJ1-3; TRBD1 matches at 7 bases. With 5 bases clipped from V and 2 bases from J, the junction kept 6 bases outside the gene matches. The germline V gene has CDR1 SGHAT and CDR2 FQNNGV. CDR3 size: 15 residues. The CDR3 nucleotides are TGTGCCAGCAGCATCGACAGGGTGGCTGGAAACACCATATATTTT. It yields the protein CASSIDRVAGNTIYF.

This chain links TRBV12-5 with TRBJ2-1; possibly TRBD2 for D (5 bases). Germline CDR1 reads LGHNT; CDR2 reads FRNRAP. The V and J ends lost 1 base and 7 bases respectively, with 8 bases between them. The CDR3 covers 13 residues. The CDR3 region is CASGLAPGNEQFF. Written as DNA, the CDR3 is TGTGCTAGTGGTTTGGCGCCGGGGAATGAGCAGTTCTTC. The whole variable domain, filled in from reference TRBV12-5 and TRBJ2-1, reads DARVTQTPRHKVTEMGQEVTMRCQPILGHNTVFWYRQTMMQGLELLAYFRNRAPLDDSGMPKDRFSAEMPDATLATLKIQPSEPRDSAVYFCASGLAPGNEQFFGPGTRLTVL.

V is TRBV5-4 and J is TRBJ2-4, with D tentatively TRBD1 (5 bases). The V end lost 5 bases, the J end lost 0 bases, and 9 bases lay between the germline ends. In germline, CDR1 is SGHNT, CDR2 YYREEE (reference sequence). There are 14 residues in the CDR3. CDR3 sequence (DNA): TGTGCCAGCAGGACAGAAATAGCCAAAAACATTCAGTACTTC. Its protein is CASRTEIAKNIQYF.

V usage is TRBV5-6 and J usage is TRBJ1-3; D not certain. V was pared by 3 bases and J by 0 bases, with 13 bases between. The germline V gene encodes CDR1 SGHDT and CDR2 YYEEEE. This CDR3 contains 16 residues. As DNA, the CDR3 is TGTGCCAGCAGCTCCGGCGGGAGGACCTCTGGAAACACCATATATTTT. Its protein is CASSSGGRTSGNTIYF.

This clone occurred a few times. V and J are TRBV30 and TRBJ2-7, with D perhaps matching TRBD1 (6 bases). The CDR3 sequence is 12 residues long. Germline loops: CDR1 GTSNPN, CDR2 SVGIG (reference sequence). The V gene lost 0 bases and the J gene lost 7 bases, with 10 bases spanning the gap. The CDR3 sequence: CAWSVTRGEQYF. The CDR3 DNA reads TGTGCCTGGAGTGTTACGAGGGGGGAGCAGTACTTC.

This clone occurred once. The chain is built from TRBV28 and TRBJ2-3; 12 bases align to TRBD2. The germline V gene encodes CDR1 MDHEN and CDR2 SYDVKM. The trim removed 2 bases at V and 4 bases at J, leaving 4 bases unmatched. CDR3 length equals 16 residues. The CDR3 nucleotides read TGTGCCAGCAGTTTAGTGCTAGCGGGAGGGGCAGATACGCAGTATTTT. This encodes CASSLVLAGGADTQYF.

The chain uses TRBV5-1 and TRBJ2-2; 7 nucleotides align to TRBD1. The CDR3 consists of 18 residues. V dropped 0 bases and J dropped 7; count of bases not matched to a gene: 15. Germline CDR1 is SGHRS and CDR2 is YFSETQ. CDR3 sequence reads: CASSLAGGLTGAIGELFF. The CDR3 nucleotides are TGCGCCAGCAGCTTGGCCGGTGGGTTAACAGGGGCGATCGGGGAGCTGTTTTTT.

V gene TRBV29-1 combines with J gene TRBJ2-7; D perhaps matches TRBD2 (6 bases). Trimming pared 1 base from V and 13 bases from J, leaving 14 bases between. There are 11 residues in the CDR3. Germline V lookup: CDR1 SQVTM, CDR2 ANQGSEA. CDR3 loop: CSVEVSAGQYF. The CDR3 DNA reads TGCAGCGTTGAAGTATCCGCGGGGCAATACTTC.

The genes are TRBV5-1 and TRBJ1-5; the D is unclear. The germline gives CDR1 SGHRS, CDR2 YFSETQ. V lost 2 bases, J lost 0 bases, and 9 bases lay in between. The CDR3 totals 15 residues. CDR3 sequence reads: CASSLYGNSNQPQHF. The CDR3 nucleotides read TGCGCCAGCAGCTTATACGGGAATAGCAATCAGCCCCAGCATTTT.

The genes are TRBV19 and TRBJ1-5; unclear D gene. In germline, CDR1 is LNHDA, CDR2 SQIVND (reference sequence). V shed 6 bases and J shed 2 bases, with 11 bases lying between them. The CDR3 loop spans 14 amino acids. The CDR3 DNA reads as TGTGCCAGTAGAGAGGGAACGCGCAATCAGCCCCAGCATTTT. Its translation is CASREGTRNQPQHF.

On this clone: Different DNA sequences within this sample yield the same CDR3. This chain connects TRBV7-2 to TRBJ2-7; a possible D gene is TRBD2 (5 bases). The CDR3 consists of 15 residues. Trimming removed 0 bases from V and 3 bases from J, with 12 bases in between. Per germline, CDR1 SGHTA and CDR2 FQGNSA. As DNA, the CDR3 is TGTACCAGCAGCTTAGCCCGAGAAAGCGGCTACGAGCAGTACTTC. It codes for CTSSLARESGYEQYF.

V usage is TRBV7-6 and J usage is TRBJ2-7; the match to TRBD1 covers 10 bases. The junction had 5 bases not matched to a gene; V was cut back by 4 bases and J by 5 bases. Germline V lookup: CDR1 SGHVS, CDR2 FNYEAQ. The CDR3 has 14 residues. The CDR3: CASSSQGQGNEQYF. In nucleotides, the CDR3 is TGTGCCAGCAGCTCTCAGGGACAGGGGAACGAGCAGTACTTC.